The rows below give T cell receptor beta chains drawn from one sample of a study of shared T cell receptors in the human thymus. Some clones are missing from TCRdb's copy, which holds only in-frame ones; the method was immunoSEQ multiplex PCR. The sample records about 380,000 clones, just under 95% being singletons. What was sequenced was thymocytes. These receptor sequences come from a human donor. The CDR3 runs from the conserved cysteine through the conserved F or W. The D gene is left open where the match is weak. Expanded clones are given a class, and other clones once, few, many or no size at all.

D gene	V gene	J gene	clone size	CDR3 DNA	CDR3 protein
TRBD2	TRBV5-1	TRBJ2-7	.	TGCGCCAGCAGCTTGGCTAGCGGGGGCTCCTACGAGCAGTACTTC	CASSLASGGSYEQYF
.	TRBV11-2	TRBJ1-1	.	TGTGCCAGCAGCTTAGTAGGGATAGAGATGGAGATGAACACTGAAGCTTTCTTT	CASSLVGIEMEMNTEAFF
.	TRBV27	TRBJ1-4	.	TGTGCCAGCAGCGAAATCTCTTGGGGTGAAAAACTGTTTTTT	CASSEISWGEKLFF
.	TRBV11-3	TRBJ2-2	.	TGTGCCAGCAGCTTCGGACTTTCGAACACCGGGGAGCTGTTTTTT	CASSFGLSNTGELFF
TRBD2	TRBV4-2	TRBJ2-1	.	TGTGCCAGCAGCAGCGGGGCCTCCTACAATGAGCAGTTCTTC	CASSSGASYNEQFF
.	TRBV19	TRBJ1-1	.	TGTGCCAGTAGTATTCGCCACCTTAAGGTGAACACTGAAGCTTTCTTT	CASSIRHLKVNTEAFF
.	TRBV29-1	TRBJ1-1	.	TGCAGCGTTAACGGGAGACGCCGGGCGGGGAACACTGAAGCTTTCTTT	CSVNGRRRAGNTEAFF
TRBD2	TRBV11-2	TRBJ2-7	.	TGTGCCAGCAGCTTATCCCCCTCTAGCGGGAGTTCGAACGAGCAGTACTTC	CASSLSPSSGSSNEQYF
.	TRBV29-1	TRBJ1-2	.	TGCAGCGTAGATCATGGACAGCTTTCTTATGGCTACACCTTC	CSVDHGQLSYGYTF
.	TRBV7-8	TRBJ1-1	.	TGTGCCAGCAGCTTAGCGAGTTCCGTAAACACTGAAGCTTTCTTT	CASSLASSVNTEAFF
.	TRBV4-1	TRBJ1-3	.	TGCGCCAGCAGCCGCCCCCCCGGACGGACCTCTGGAAACACCATATATTTT	CASSRPPGRTSGNTIYF
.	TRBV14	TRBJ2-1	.	TGTGCCAGCAGCCAAGAAAATAGGGGGGATGAGCAGTTCTTC	CASSQENRGDEQFF
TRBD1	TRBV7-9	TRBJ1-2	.	TGTGCCAGCAGCTTTCGGGACAGGGGGCCATCTAACTATGGCTACACCTTC	CASSFRDRGPSNYGYTF
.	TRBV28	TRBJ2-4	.	TGTGCCAGCCAGCAGTTGCTAGCCAAAAACATTCAGTACTTC	CASQQLLAKNIQYF
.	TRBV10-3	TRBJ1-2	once	TGTGCCATCAGTGACCTTCGACAGGCGAGCTACACCTTC	CAISDLRQASYTF
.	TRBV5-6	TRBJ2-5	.	TGTGCCAGCAGCTGCTTCCGGTCAGGGGCCACCCAAGAGACCCAGTACTTC	CASSCFRSGATQETQYF
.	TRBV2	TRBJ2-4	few	TGTGCCAGCAAAACACTCGAGGGGCACATTCAGTACTTC	CASKTLEGHIQYF
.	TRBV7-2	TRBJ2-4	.	TGTGCCACCCCAAAAGGGTCCAAAAACATTCAGTACTTC	CATPKGSKNIQYF
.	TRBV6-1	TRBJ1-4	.	TGTGCCAGCAGTGGCAGCCAGGGCAGTTATAATGAAAAACTGTTTTTT	CASSGSQGSYNEKLFF
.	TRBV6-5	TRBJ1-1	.	TGTGCCAGCAGTTACTCGGTTGGGGCGGGGAAAACTGAAGCTTTCTTT	CASSYSVGAGKTEAFF
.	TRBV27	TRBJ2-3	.	TGTGCCAGCAGATCCCCAGATACGCAGTATTTT	CASRSPDTQYF
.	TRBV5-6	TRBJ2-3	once	TGTGCCAGCAGCTTGGCTAGAGCAGATACGCAGTATTTT	CASSLARADTQYF
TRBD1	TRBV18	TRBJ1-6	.	TGTGCCAGCTCACCTACCCGGGACAGGGGTAATTCACCCCTCCACTTT	CASSPTRDRGNSPLHF
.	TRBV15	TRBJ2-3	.	TGTGCCACCAGCCGAGCGGATACGCAGTATTTT	CATSRADTQYF
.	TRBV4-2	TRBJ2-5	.	TGTGCCAGCAGCCAAGAAGTGACCACCCGCGATCGGGAGACCCAGTACTTC	CASSQEVTTRDRETQYF
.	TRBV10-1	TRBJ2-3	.	TGCGCCAGCAGTGAGTCCCTAGCGAGCACAGATACGCAGTATTTT	CASSESLASTDTQYF
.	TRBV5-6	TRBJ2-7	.	TGTGCCAGCAGCACCAACCTCAGGGACGAGCAGTACTTC	CASSTNLRDEQYF
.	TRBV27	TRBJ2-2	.	TGTGCCAGCAGTTTTTTCCCTGGCAGGGGAGACACCGGGGAGCTGTTTTTT	CASSFFPGRGDTGELFF
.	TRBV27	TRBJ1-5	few	TGTGCCAGCGCTCACGACCAGGGAAGCAATCAGCCCCAGCATTTT	CASAHDQGSNQPQHF
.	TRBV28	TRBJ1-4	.	TGTGCCAGCTCCTCAGTGGTCCTTAATGAAAAACTGTTTTTT	CASSSVVLNEKLFF
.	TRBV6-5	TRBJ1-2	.	TGTGCCAGCAGTTCCCCCCCAGGGGTAAACTATGGCTACACCTTC	CASSSPPGVNYGYTF
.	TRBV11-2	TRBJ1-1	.	TGTGCCAGCAGCTTGAGTCACATGAACACTGAAGCTTTCTTT	CASSLSHMNTEAFF
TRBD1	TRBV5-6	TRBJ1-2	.	TGTGCCAGCAGCTCAATGACCGGGACAGGGCTAAACTATGGCTACACCTTC	CASSSMTGTGLNYGYTF
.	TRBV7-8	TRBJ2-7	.	TGTGCCAGCAGCCAACCCCCCGCAGGGGTGGGGGAGCAGTACTTC	CASSQPPAGVGEQYF
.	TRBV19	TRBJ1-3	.	TGTGCCAGTAGGAGGGGCCTCGAGGGAAACACCATATATTTT	CASRRGLEGNTIYF
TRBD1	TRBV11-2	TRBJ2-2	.	TGTGCCAGCAGCCATTCACAGGGGGCAAACACCGGGGAGCTGTTTTTT	CASSHSQGANTGELFF
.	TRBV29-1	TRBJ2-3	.	TGCAGCGTTGTCGCAGATACGCAGTATTTT	CSVVADTQYF
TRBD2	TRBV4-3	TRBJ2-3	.	TGCGCCAGCAGCCGCGGGACTAGCGGGAGGGCCTCAGATACGCAGTATTTT	CASSRGTSGRASDTQYF
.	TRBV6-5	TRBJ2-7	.	TGTGCCAGCAGTTACTCGGCCGGGCAGAGGTCCTACGAGCAGTACTTC	CASSYSAGQRSYEQYF
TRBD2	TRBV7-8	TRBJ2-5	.	TGTGCCAGCAGCCTGCCCCGGGAGGGGGAGACCCAGTACTTC	CASSLPREGETQYF
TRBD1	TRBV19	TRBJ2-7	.	TGTGCCAGTAGCCCAAAGGCAGGGACAGGGATCTACGAGCAGTACTTC	CASSPKAGTGIYEQYF
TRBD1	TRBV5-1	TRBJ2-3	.	TGCGCCAGCAGCTCCTCCCCCGGGATGGACAGGCCTCCCGGAGATACGCAGTATTTT	CASSSSPGMDRPPGDTQYF
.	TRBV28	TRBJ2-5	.	TGTGCCAGCAGTCCCTATCCGGCCGACAGGCGGCCCGAAGAGACCCAGTACTTC	CASSPYPADRRPEETQYF
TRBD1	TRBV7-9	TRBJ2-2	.	TGTGCCAGCAGCGGATTCCGGGACAGGAACACCGGGGAGCTGTTTTTT	CASSGFRDRNTGELFF
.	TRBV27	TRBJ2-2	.	TGTGCCAGCAGTTTACTAGTCGCCGGGGAGCTGTTTTTT	CASSLLVAGELFF